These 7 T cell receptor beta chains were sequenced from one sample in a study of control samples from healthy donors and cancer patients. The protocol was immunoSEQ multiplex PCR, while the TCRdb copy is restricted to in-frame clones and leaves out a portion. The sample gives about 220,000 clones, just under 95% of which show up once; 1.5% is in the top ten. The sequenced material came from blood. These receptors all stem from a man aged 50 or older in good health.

CDR3 region: CASSLYVEAYGYTF. CDR3 in DNA: TGTGCCAGCAGCTTATATGTGGAGGCATATGGCTACACCTTC. This chain links TRBV7-2 with TRBJ1-2; D call uncertain. Trimming took 2 bases from V and 5 from J, leaving 12 bases between them. Germline V gives CDR1 SGHTA, CDR2 FQGNSA. The CDR3 loop spans 14 amino acids.

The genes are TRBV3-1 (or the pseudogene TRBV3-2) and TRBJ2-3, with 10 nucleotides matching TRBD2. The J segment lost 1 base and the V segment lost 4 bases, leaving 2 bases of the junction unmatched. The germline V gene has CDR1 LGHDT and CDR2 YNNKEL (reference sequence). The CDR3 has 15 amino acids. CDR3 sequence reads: CASSPTSGGTDTQYF. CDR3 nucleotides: TGTGCCAGCAGCCCCACTAGCGGGGGCACAGATACGCAGTATTTT.

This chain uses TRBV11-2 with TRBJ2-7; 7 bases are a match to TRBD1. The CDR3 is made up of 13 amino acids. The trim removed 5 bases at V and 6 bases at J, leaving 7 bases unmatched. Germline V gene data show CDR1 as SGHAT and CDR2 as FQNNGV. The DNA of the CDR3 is TGTGCCAGCAGCCTCGACAGGGCCCTCGAGCAGTACTTC. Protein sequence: CASSLDRALEQYF.

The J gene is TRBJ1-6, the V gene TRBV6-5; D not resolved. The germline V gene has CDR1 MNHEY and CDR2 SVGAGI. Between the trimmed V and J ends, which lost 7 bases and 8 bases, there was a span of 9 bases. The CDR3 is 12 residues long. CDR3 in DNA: TGTGCCAGCACCGGCTCCGATTCACCCCTCCACTTT. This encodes CASTGSDSPLHF.

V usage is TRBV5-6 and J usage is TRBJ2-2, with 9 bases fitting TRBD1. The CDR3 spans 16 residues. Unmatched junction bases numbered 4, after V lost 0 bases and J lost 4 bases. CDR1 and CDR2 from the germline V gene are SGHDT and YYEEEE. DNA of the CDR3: TGTGCCAGCAGCTTGGGGGACAGGGCTGGCACCGGGGAGCTGTTTTTT. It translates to CASSLGDRAGTGELFF.

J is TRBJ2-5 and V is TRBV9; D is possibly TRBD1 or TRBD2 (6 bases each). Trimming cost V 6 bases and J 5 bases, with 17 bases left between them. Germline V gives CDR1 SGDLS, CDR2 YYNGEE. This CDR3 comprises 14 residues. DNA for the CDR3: TGTGCCAGCAATATAGGATCCGGGGGCGAGACCCAGTACTTC. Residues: CASNIGSGGETQYF.

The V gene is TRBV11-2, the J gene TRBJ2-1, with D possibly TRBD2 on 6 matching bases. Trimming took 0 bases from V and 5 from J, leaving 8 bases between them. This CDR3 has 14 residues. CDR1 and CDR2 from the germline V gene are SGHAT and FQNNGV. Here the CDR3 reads CASSLDGGDNEQFF. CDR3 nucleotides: TGTGCCAGCAGCTTAGACGGCGGGGACAATGAGCAGTTCTTC.